Shown below are 21 T cell receptor beta chains from a single sample sequenced in a study of shared clonotypes between healthy human individuals. Produced via immunoSEQ multiplex PCR; TCRdb's table is partial and in-frame only. The sample has under 600,000 clones, approximately 95% seen once; the top ten hold 0.055% to 0.075%. Sequences were obtained from naive CD4+ T cells sorted from blood. Subset defined: CD45RA+ positively selected. The receptors originated from a woman aged 25 to 39 in good health.

The chain has TRBV14 and TRBJ2-1; TRBD1 is a possible D gene (6 bases). Trimming stripped 2 bases from V and 6 bases from J, with 20 bases between. Per the germline V gene, CDR1 is SGHDN and CDR2 is FVKESK. The CDR3 has 17 amino acids. In DNA, the CDR3 is TGTGCCAGCAGCCAAAAAAGGGGGTCGAGAGGCGCCAATGAGCAGTTCTTC. Amino acids: CASSQKRGSRGANEQFF.

Only one count was recorded for this clone. Other DNA sequences of this sample code for an identical CDR3. The chain is built from TRBV28 and TRBJ2-7; 7 bases align to TRBD2. J was trimmed by 2 bases and V by 2 bases; bases with no gene match: 3. The CDR3 loop spans 14 amino acids. Germline assignment: CDR1 MDHEN and CDR2 SYDVKM. The CDR3 is CASSLGRAPYEQYF. CDR3 coding DNA: TGTGCCAGCAGTTTAGGGAGGGCCCCCTACGAGCAGTACTTC.

The chain combines TRBV10-3 with TRBJ2-5; D might be TRBD1 (6 bases). Germline lookup yields CDR1 ENHRY and CDR2 SYGVKD. The CDR3 has 15 residues. The V gene lost 3 bases and the J gene lost 5 bases, with 16 bases spanning the gap. For the CDR3, the DNA is TGTGCCATCAGTGACCCCCCAGGGGCTGGTGAGACCCAGTACTTC. Amino acid sequence: CAISDPPGAGETQYF.

The chain joins TRBV28 to TRBJ1-2; 8 bases line up with TRBD1. The J segment lost 6 bases and the V segment lost 5 bases, leaving 5 bases of the junction unmatched. This CDR3 has 13 amino acids. Germline V gene lookup returns CDR1 MDHEN and CDR2 SYDVKM. DNA for the CDR3: TGTGCCAGCAGTAGTGGACAGGGTGATGGCTACACCTTC. Amino acids: CASSSGQGDGYTF.

This chain uses TRBV19 with TRBJ1-5; 8 bases line up with TRBD1. V lost 7 bases and J lost 2; bases outside the gene matches: 10. This CDR3 has 16 residues. Germline CDR1 and CDR2: LNHDA and SQIVND (reference sequence). The CDR3 sequence: CASTDTDRGGNQPQHF. As DNA, the CDR3 is TGTGCCAGTACGGATACTGACAGGGGTGGCAATCAGCCCCAGCATTTT.

The chain carries TRBV28 and TRBJ2-3; 13 nucleotides line up with TRBD2. The CDR3 length is 17 residues. V gave up 4 bases and J gave up 2 bases; unmatched junction bases: 6. In germline, CDR1 is MDHEN, CDR2 SYDVKM. The CDR3 DNA reads TGTGCCAGCAGTTCCCACGGACTAGCGGGAGACACAGATACGCAGTATTTT. Translation gives CASSSHGLAGDTDTQYF.

The chain links TRBV15 to TRBJ2-2; 7 bases are a match to TRBD2. Germline values: CDR1 LNHNV, CDR2 YYDKDF (reference sequence). V was pared by 5 bases and J by 2 bases, with 8 bases of the junction left unmatched. The CDR3 length is 16 residues. The CDR3 coding sequence is TGTGCCACCAGCGGCCAAGAGCGGGGTAACACCGGGGAGCTGTTTTTT. Translation gives CATSGQERGNTGELFF.

The rearrangement uses TRBV7-8 and TRBJ1-1; 10 bases agree with TRBD1. The V segment lost 5 bases and the J segment 1 base; nucleotides outside the gene matches: 4. Germline-derived CDR1 and CDR2 are SGHVS and FQNEAQ. CDR3 length: 15 amino acids. This chain's CDR3 is CASSPRDRGNTEAFF. The DNA for the CDR3 is TGTGCCAGCAGCCCCCGGGACAGGGGGAACACTGAAGCTTTCTTT.

The chain is built from TRBV5-1 and TRBJ2-7; TRBD1 matches 9 bases. The length of the CDR3 is 13 residues. Germline loops: CDR1 SGHRS, CDR2 YFSETQ. V lost 4 bases, J lost 6 bases, and 5 bases stayed unmatched. The CDR3 nucleotides are TGCGCCAGCAGCGAGATGGACAGGGGCGAGCAGTACTTC. Protein product: CASSEMDRGEQYF.

The gene calls are TRBV10-1 and TRBJ2-5, with 12 positions matching TRBD2. The germline V gene has CDR1 WNHNN and CDR2 SYGVQD (reference sequence). Trimming at V came to 4 bases and at J to 7 bases, leaving 7 bases not matched to a gene. The CDR3 has 15 amino acids. The CDR3 DNA sequence: TGCGCCAGCAGTGGGACTAGCGGGGACCTGGGGACCCAGTACTTC. Its protein product is CASSGTSGDLGTQYF.

The chain recombines TRBV5-1 with TRBJ2-7; no clear D. The CDR3 sequence is 15 residues long. Germline V CDR1 and CDR2: SGHRS, YFSETQ. V was clipped by 0 bases and J by 7 bases, with 17 bases between them. CDR3 residues: CASSLGSWVSEEQYF. The CDR3 region has the DNA TGCGCCAGCAGCTTGGGTAGTTGGGTCTCGGAGGAGCAGTACTTC. Filled out from reference TRBV5-1 and TRBJ2-7, the complete variable domain reads KAGVTQTPRYLIKTRGQQVTLSCSPISGHRSVSWYQQTPGQGLQFLFEYFSETQRNKGNFPGRFSGRQFSNSRSEMNVSTLELGDSALYLCASSLGSWVSEEQYFGPGTRLTVT.

The chain links TRBV5-5 to TRBJ1-1; D may be TRBD1 (5 bases). Germline lookup yields CDR1 SGHKS and CDR2 YYEKEE (reference sequence). Trimming took off 4 bases at V and 0 bases at J, with 7 bases between the two ends. The CDR3 runs 13 residues. The CDR3 DNA reads TGTGCCAGCAGCCCAGGGATGAACACTGAAGCTTTCTTT. Encoded protein: CASSPGMNTEAFF.

J is TRBJ1-5 and V is TRBV28; TRBD1 matches 7 bases. The CDR3 is 16 residues long. Germline-derived CDR1 and CDR2 are MDHEN and SYDVKM. The V and J ends lost 1 base and 2 bases, in that order; junction bases with no gene match: 5. This chain's CDR3 is CASSLSGGGGNQPQHF. CDR3 nucleotide sequence: TGTGCCAGCAGTTTATCAGGGGGGGGTGGCAATCAGCCCCAGCATTTT.

The chain couples TRBV7-9 to TRBJ2-1, with D tentatively TRBD1 (5 bases). Trimming took off 5 bases at V and 6 bases at J, with 20 bases between the two ends. Germline lookup yields CDR1 SEHNR and CDR2 FQNEAQ (reference sequence). CDR3 length equals 16 residues. CDR3 loop: CASSRKTGSAGNEQFF. CDR3 DNA: TGTGCCAGCAGCCGTAAAACAGGCTCGGCAGGCAATGAGCAGTTCTTC. Variable domain in full (rest from reference TRBV7-9 and TRBJ2-1): DTGVSQNPRHKITKRGQNVTFRCDPISEHNRLYWYRQTLGQGPEFLTYFQNEAQLEKSRLLSDRFSAERPKGSFSTLEIQRTEQGDSAMYLCASSRKTGSAGNEQFFGPGTRLTVL.

The chain has TRBV7-9 and TRBJ2-3; D call uncertain. Germline V gives CDR1 SEHNR, CDR2 FQNEAQ (reference sequence). The CDR3 sequence is 12 residues long. V lost 4 bases and J 8 bases, leaving 10 bases between the germline ends. For the CDR3, the DNA is TGTGCCAGCAGCTCCCTAGTCGGTACGCAGTATTTT. Translating it yields CASSSLVGTQYF.

This rearrangement joins TRBV15 to TRBJ1-5, with D possibly matching TRBD1 (5 bases). Germline CDR1 and CDR2: LNHNV and YYDKDF (reference sequence). The CDR3 contains 16 residues. The germline V and J ends were trimmed by 3 bases and 0 bases, with 12 bases remaining between them. The CDR3 DNA is TGTGCCACCAGCAGGGAGACAGCTAATAGCAATCAGCCCCAGCATTTT. Its translation: CATSRETANSNQPQHF.

The V and J genes are TRBV6-5 and TRBJ2-1; weak D call: TRBD1 (5 bases). The CDR3 contains 14 residues. Trimming took off 2 bases at V and 5 bases at J, with 10 bases between the two ends. The germline CDR1 and CDR2 sequences are MNHEY and SVGAGI. In DNA, the CDR3 is TGTGCCAGCAGTTACAAAGACAGACACAATGAGCAGTTCTTC. Translated: CASSYKDRHNEQFF.

V gene TRBV29-1 combines with J gene TRBJ2-3; maybe TRBD2 (6 bases). V shed 3 bases and J shed 6 bases, with 16 bases lying between them. Germline loops: CDR1 SQVTM, CDR2 ANQGSEA. The CDR3 loop spans 14 amino acids. In DNA form, the CDR3 reads TGCAGCGTTGATCCGGGAGACGGTACGGATACGCAGTATTTT. This encodes CSVDPGDGTDTQYF.

The rearrangement links TRBV15 to TRBJ1-2; TRBD1 is a possible D gene (6 bases). CDR3 length equals 13 residues. Trimming shortened V by 4 bases and J by 4 bases, and 10 bases separated the two germline ends. Germline V gene lookup returns CDR1 LNHNV and CDR2 YYDKDF (reference sequence). The CDR3 nucleotides are TGTGCCACCAGCATACAGGGCTCCTATGGCTACACCTTC. Translation: CATSIQGSYGYTF.

The chain joins TRBV5-1 to TRBJ2-7; D remains ambiguous. The V end was cut by 4 bases, the J end by 0 bases, with 11 bases between. CDR3 length: 14 residues. Germline CDR1 and CDR2: SGHRS and YFSETQ. The CDR3 spells CASSRESSSYEQYF. The CDR3 bases are TGCGCCAGCAGCAGAGAGAGTAGCTCCTACGAGCAGTACTTC. Based on the CDR3 plus reference TRBV5-1 and TRBJ2-7, the full variable domain is KAGVTQTPRYLIKTRGQQVTLSCSPISGHRSVSWYQQTPGQGLQFLFEYFSETQRNKGNFPGRFSGRQFSNSRSEMNVSTLELGDSALYLCASSRESSSYEQYFGPGTRLTVT.

The chain is built from TRBV19 and TRBJ2-5; D not certain. Trimming stripped 4 bases from V and 5 bases from J, with 8 bases between. The CDR3 is 12 amino acids. Germline V CDR1 and CDR2: LNHDA, SQIVND (reference sequence). The CDR3 spells CASSRRRETQYF. CDR3 in DNA: TGTGCCAGTAGTAGACGACGGGAGACCCAGTACTTC.